The rows below give T cell receptor beta chains drawn from one sample of a study of control samples from healthy donors and cancer patients. The method was immunoSEQ multiplex PCR; TCRdb's version includes in-frame clones alone and lacks a portion of them. Found here are approximately 46,000 clones, just over 90% of them singletons; the top ten hold roughly 0.8%. Sequencing was carried out using PBMCs. The receptors were sampled from a man aged 25 to 40 with colorectal cancer. CDR3s include the opening cysteine and the closing phenylalanine or tryptophan. The order of the fields is V gene, clone size, J gene, D gene, CDR3 DNA, CDR3 protein. The D gene is left open where the match is weak. Some rows have no size entry. The others give once, few or many, or a class for an expanded clone.

TRBV15,-,TRBJ1-3,-,TGTGCCACCAGCAGAGGGCTCTCTGGAAACACCATATATTTT,CATSRGLSGNTIYF
TRBV24-1,-,TRBJ2-5,-,TGTGCCACCAGTGACTTTGGACTGGGACAAGAGACCCAGTACTTC,CATSDFGLGQETQYF
TRBV6-5,-,TRBJ2-2,TRBD1,TGTGCCAGCAGTAGGACAGGGGGCTCCGGGGAGCTGTTTTTT,CASSRTGGSGELFF
TRBV6-1,-,TRBJ2-3,-,TGTGCCAGCAGTGAAGCGACAGCGGGTCCAGATACGCAGTATTTT,CASSEATAGPDTQYF
TRBV13,once,TRBJ2-1,-,TGTGCCAGCAGCTTCGGACGGACGGGGGTTGAGCAGTTCTTC,CASSFGRTGVEQFF
TRBV7-9,-,TRBJ2-3,-,TGTGCCAGCAGCGCTACAGATACGCAGTATTTT,CASSATDTQYF
TRBV27,-,TRBJ1-1,-,TGTGCCAGCAGATCCCCTATAAGGGGAAGAACTGAAGCTTTCTTT,CASRSPIRGRTEAFF
TRBV30,-,TRBJ2-1,TRBD2,TGTGCCACGACTAGCCCAAGAAGCTCCTACAATGAGCAGTTCTTC,CATTSPRSSYNEQFF
TRBV29-1,few,TRBJ2-2,TRBD1,TGCAGCGTCACAGGGGGCGGGAACACCGGGGAGCTGTTTTTT,CSVTGGGNTGELFF
TRBV2,-,TRBJ1-2,-,TGTGCCAGCAGGGGAACTGCATATGGCTACACCTTC,CASRGTAYGYTF
TRBV3-1/TRBV3-2,-,TRBJ2-2,TRBD1,TGTGCCAGCAGCCCGGGACAGGGGGCGCGGGTGGGGACCGGGGAGCTGTTTTTT,CASSPGQGARVGTGELFF
TRBV7-2,-,TRBJ2-3,-,TGTGCCAGCAGCTTAGGTGCCGATTCTAGCACAGATACGCAGTATTTT,CASSLGADSSTDTQYF
TRBV11-2,-,TRBJ2-5,-,TGTGCCAGCAGCTTCGGGGGCGAGACCCAGTACTTC,CASSFGGETQYF
TRBV4-3,-,TRBJ1-5,TRBD1,TGCGCCAGCAGCCAAGAGGACAGGGCGGATCAGCCCCAGCATTTT,CASSQEDRADQPQHF
TRBV7-2,few,TRBJ2-2,-,TGTGCCAGCAGCTTTGCGGGGAGGAACACCGGGGAGCTGTTTTTT,CASSFAGRNTGELFF
TRBV19,-,TRBJ1-2,TRBD1,TGTGCCAGTAGGTTCGGGGCAGGGGGCTACTATGGCTACACCTTC,CASRFGAGGYYGYTF
TRBV9,-,TRBJ1-1,-,TGTGCCAGCAGCGTAGTTGGGGACCCTCTTTACGCTTTCTTT,CASSVVGDPLYAFF
TRBV6-5,-,TRBJ1-4,-,TGTGCCAGCAGTTATGGGGGGGATGAAAAACTGTTTTTT,CASSYGGDEKLFF
TRBV7-9,-,TRBJ1-6,TRBD1,TGTGCCAGCAGCGCCTACTCTCTGACAGGGGGGAATCATAATTCACCCCTCCACTTT,CASSAYSLTGGNHNSPLHF
TRBV6-6,-,TRBJ1-2,TRBD1,TGTGCCAGCAGTCAGGGGGGCACCGGGACGGGCCATGGCTACACCTTC,CASSQGGTGTGHGYTF
TRBV29-1,-,TRBJ1-2,TRBD1,TGCAGCACCGGGACAGGATATGAGAAGCTCTATGGCTACACCTTC,CSTGTGYEKLYGYTF
TRBV6-2/TRBV6-3,-,TRBJ1-2,TRBD1,TGTGCCAGCAGCCAAGACAGGGGTCGGGACTATGGCTACACCTTC,CASSQDRGRDYGYTF
TRBV6-5,-,TRBJ2-2,-,TGTGCCAGCAGTTACGACGTGGGTGGGGAGCTGTTTTTT,CASSYDVGGELFF
TRBV7-6,-,TRBJ2-1,-,TGTGCCAGCAGCTTAGAGGCGGGGACCCACAATGAGCAGTTCTTC,CASSLEAGTHNEQFF
TRBV2,-,TRBJ1-1,-,TGTGCCAGCAGTGATGTGGTCAGCCTGGGGGTACACACTGAAGCTTTCTTT,CASSDVVSLGVHTEAFF
TRBV6-2/TRBV6-3,-,TRBJ2-5,-,TGTGCCAGCAGTTACCAAGGGGGTTTGAGAGAGACCCAGTACTTC,CASSYQGGLRETQYF
TRBV7-9,-,TRBJ1-1,TRBD1,TGTGCCAGCAGCTTAGGACAGGGGAACACTGAAGCTTTCTTT,CASSLGQGNTEAFF
TRBV6-5,-,TRBJ1-6,-,TGTGCCAGCAGCCTCGACGGTCTTAATTCACCCCTCCACTTT,CASSLDGLNSPLHF
TRBV24-1,-,TRBJ2-1,-,TGTGCCACCAGTGATGGGGCGACTCCCTACAATGAGCAGTTCTTC,CATSDGATPYNEQFF
TRBV19,-,TRBJ1-1,TRBD1,TGTGCCAGTACGGACAGGGCTATGAACACTGAAGCTTTCTTT,CASTDRAMNTEAFF
TRBV12-3/TRBV12-4,-,TRBJ2-1,-,TGTGCCAGCAGTTTGGGCGGGGCCAATGAGCAGTTCTTC,CASSLGGANEQFF
TRBV6-2/TRBV6-3,-,TRBJ2-2,TRBD1,TGTGCCAGCAGTGACAGGGACACCGGGGAGCTGTTTTTT,CASSDRDTGELFF
TRBV6-5,-,TRBJ1-5,TRBD1,TGTGCCAGCAGCCGGACAGGGGGCGGTCAGCCCCAGCATTTT,CASSRTGGGQPQHF
TRBV6-5,-,TRBJ1-5,TRBD1,TGTGCCAGCAGCCTCGACAGGGACCAGCCCCAGCATTTT,CASSLDRDQPQHF
TRBV4-2,-,TRBJ2-1,-,TGTGCCAGCAGCCAAGATCGGGCAGCCACCTACAATGAGCAGTTCTTC,CASSQDRAATYNEQFF
TRBV24-1,-,TRBJ1-5,-,TGTGCCACCAGTGATTACTCGGGGAGGGAGCCCCAGCATTTT,CATSDYSGREPQHF
TRBV2,-,TRBJ1-1,TRBD1,TGTGCCAGCAGCGGTCAGACAGGGGGCATTACTGAAGCTTTCTTT,CASSGQTGGITEAFF
TRBV12-5,-,TRBJ1-6,-,TGTGCTAGTGCCTTAGGGAGATCTAATTCACCCCTCCACTTT,CASALGRSNSPLHF
TRBV6-6,-,TRBJ1-1,-,TGTGCCAGCAGTCATTATTACCGAATGGAGGGAGGGGACACTGAAGCTTTCTTT,CASSHYYRMEGGDTEAFF
TRBV7-8,-,TRBJ2-7,TRBD2,TGTGCCAGCAGCCCCGGACTAGCGGGGGGATACGAGCAGTACTTC,CASSPGLAGGYEQYF
TRBV5-1,-,TRBJ1-3,-,TGCGCCAGCAGCTTGGCCGGGGTACTCCACTCTGGAAACACCATATATTTT,CASSLAGVLHSGNTIYF
TRBV10-1,-,TRBJ2-1,-,TGCGCCAGCAGTGAGTCAGGCGGGGGCCCGAAGGTGCAGTTCTTC,CASSESGGGPKVQFF
TRBV6-5,-,TRBJ1-1,-,TGTGCCAGCAGTTCCAGTGCTGGACGTGGATACACTGAAGCTTTCTTT,CASSSSAGRGYTEAFF
TRBV6-2/TRBV6-3,-,TRBJ2-7,TRBD1,TGTGCCAGCAGTTTAAACAGGGGTTACGAGCAGTACTTC,CASSLNRGYEQYF
TRBV7-9,-,TRBJ1-6,-,TGTGCCAGCAGCGTACAGGGAGTCGGACCCCTCCACTTT,CASSVQGVGPLHF
TRBV7-9,-,TRBJ2-1,TRBD1,TGTGCCAGCAGCTCGGGACAGGGTGGAAATGAGCAGTTCTTC,CASSSGQGGNEQFF
TRBV24-1,-,TRBJ2-4,TRBD1,TGTGCCACCAGTGGGCCCCCGGACAGGGTGGAGGACAAAAACATTCAGTACTTC,CATSGPPDRVEDKNIQYF
TRBV7-6,once,TRBJ2-6,-,TGTGCCAGCAGCTCCACTAGATACTCTGGGGCCAACGTCCTGACTTTC,CASSSTRYSGANVLTF
TRBV4-3,-,TRBJ1-6,TRBD1,TGCGCCAGCAGCCAGGATGGGACAGCTTATAATTCACCCCTCCACTTT,CASSQDGTAYNSPLHF
TRBV2,-,TRBJ2-1,-,TGTGCCAGCAGTGGAGGGGGGTTGGGTGAGCAGTTCTTC,CASSGGGLGEQFF
TRBV6-5,-,TRBJ1-3,-,TGTGCCAGCAGTTGGGAGGGAATCTCTGGAAACACCATATATTTT,CASSWEGISGNTIYF
TRBV30,once,TRBJ2-1,-,TGTGCCACCTGGGACACGGTAGATAATGAGCAGTTCTTC,CATWDTVDNEQFF
TRBV6-5,-,TRBJ2-3,-,TGTGCCAGCAGGCAGGGAGTTTCCACAGATACGCAGTATTTT,CASRQGVSTDTQYF
TRBV6-6,-,TRBJ1-4,TRBD1,TGTGCCAGCCGACAGGGAGATGAAAAACTGTTTTTT,CASRQGDEKLFF
TRBV24-1,-,TRBJ2-7,TRBD1,TGTGCCACCAGTGACGCCGGGACAGGGGGCTACGAGCAGTACTTC,CATSDAGTGGYEQYF
TRBV2,-,TRBJ2-3,TRBD2,TGTGCCAGCATAGGCGCTAGCGGGGGGGACCTACCCTTTAGCACAGATACGCAGTATTTT,CASIGASGGDLPFSTDTQYF
TRBV5-8,-,TRBJ2-5,TRBD2,TGTGCCAGCAGCTTGTACCTCGGAACGGGGGGGCAAGAGACCCAGTACTTC,CASSLYLGTGGQETQYF